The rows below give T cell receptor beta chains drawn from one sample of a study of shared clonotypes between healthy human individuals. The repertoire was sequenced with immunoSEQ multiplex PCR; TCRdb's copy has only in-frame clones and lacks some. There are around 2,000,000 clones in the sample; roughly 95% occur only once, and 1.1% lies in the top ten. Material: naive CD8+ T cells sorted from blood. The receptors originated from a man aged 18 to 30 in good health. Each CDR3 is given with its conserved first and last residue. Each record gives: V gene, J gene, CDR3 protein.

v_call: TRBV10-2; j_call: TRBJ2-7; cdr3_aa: CARGGWRQSSYEQYF
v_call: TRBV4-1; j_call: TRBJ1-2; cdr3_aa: CASSQDPGYDYGYTF
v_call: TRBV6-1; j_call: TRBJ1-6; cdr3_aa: CASSPARVKGSPLHF
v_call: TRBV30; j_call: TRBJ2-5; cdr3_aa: CAWSRQEVTETQYF
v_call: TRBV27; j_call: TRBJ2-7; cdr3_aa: CASSYGGSYEQYF
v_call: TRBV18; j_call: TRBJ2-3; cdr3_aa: CASSPLRTDEDTQYF
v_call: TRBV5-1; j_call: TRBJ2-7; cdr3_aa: CASSWGASGYEQYF
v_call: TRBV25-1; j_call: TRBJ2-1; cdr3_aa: CASSESGANEQFF
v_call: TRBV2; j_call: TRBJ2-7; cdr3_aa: CASSLGNRDGTYEQYF
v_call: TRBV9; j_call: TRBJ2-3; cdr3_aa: CASSVSGQSTDTQYF
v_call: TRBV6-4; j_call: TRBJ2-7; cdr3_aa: CASSDSESGPYEQYF
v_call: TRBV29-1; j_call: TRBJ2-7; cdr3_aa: CSVVGAGSEQYF
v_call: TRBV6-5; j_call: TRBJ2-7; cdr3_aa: CASSYSTGPTTYEQYF
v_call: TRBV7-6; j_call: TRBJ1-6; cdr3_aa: CASSLEGPGTEADSPLHF
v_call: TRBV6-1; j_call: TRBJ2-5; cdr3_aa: CASSDVMGWGQETQYF
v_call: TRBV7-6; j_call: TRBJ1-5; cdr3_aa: CASSTGPYSNQPQHF
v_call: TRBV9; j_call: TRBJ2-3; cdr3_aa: CASSVPRETSGVSDTQYF
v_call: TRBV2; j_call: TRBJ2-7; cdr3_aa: CHLSRTGKTAFLSYEQYF
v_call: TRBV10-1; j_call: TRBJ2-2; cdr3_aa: CASGPYTGELFF
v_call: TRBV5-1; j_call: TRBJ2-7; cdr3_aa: CASSSSPTYEQYF
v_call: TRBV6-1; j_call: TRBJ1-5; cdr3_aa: CASSDDQGQSQPQHF
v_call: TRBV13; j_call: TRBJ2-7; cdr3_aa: CASSSGNSDEQYF
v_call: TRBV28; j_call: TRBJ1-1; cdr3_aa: CASSLRQQNTEAFF
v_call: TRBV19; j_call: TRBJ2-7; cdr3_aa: CASSFRDGYEQYF
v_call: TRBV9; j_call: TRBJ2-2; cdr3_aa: CASSPSPLTSLAFDTGELFF
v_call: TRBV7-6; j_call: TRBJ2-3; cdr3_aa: CASSLAYVEAGTDTQYF
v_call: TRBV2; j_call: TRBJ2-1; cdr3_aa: CASSGASGINNEQFF
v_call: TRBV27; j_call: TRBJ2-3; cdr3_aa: CASSFLGSTDTQYF
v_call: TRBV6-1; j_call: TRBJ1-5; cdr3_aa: CASSEVESVNQPQHF
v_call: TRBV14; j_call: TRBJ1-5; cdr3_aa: CASSQDEGQRSVQPQHF
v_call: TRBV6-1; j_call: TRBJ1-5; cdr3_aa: CASNLGTGGYQPQHF
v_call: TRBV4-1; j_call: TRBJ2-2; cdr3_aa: CASSPITVGEGMLGELFF
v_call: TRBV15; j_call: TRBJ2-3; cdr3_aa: CATSSSDRVSTDTQYF
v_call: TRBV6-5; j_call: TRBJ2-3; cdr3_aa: CASSYSGGADTQYF
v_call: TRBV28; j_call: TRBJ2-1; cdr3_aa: CASSLGWGGTGFNEQFF
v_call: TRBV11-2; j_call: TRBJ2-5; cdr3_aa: CASSPRESETQYF
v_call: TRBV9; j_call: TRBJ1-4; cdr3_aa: CASSVDGLANEKLFF
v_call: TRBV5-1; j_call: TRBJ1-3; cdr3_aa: CASSEGLSGDGNTIYF
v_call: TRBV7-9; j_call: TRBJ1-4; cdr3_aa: CASSLVQGGNEKLFF
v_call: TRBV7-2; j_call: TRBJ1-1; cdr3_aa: CASSLAGTSTEAFF
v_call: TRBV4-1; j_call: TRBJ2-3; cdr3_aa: CASSYRLAGGQSTDTQYF
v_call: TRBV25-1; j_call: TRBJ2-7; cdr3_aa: CASSPDRVEQYF
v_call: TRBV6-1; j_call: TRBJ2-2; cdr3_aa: CASSDSADSFGISGELFF
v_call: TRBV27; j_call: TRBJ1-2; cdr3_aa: CASRQADYGYTF
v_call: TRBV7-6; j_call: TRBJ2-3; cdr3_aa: CASIREAGATDTQYF
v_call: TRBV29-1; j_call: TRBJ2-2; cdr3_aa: CSVLMTSGKTTGELFF